Shown below are 3 T cell receptor beta chains from a single sample sequenced in a study of cytomegalovirus exposure and HLA in healthy donors. This PCR relied on a set of 60 Vbeta primers and 13 Jbeta primers. The table came from immunoSEQ multiplex PCR; TCRdb's copy has only in-frame clones and leaves some out. Here the sample spans about 43,000 clones, about 60% being singletons. Sequencing was done on a sample of PBMCs. The receptors were sampled from a man in his 60s in good health and CMV-seropositive.

In this sample, this clone turned up once. The chain has TRBV25-1 and TRBJ1-2, with TRBD1 matching 12 bases. This CDR3 contains 16 residues. Germline CDR1 is MGHDK and CDR2 is SYGVNS. The V and J ends lost 5 bases and 4 bases, in that order; junction bases with no gene match: 8. The CDR3 DNA follows: TGTGCCAGCAGTACCCCCGGGACAGGGGGCACCTATGGCTACACCTTC. This translates into CASSTPGTGGTYGYTF.

J is TRBJ2-3 and V is TRBV27; 14 bases agree with TRBD2. The CDR3 has 18 amino acids. Per germline, CDR1 MNHEY and CDR2 SMNVEV (reference sequence). V lost 5 bases and J lost 3; bases outside the gene matches: 10. CDR3 nucleotide sequence: TGTGCCAGCAGTATTTTAGGGACTAGCGGGAGAGAAACAGATACGCAGTATTTT. The encoded protein is CASSILGTSGRETDTQYF.

This chain links TRBV28 with TRBJ2-7, with a weak D call TRBD2 (8 bases). CDR3 size: 14 residues. Trimming left V 6 bases short and J 3 bases short, with 15 bases between. CDR1 and CDR2 (germline): MDHEN, SYDVKM. The CDR3 protein is CASRSGGQIYEQYF. In DNA form, the CDR3 reads TGTGCCAGCAGGAGCGGGGGACAGATCTACGAGCAGTACTTC.